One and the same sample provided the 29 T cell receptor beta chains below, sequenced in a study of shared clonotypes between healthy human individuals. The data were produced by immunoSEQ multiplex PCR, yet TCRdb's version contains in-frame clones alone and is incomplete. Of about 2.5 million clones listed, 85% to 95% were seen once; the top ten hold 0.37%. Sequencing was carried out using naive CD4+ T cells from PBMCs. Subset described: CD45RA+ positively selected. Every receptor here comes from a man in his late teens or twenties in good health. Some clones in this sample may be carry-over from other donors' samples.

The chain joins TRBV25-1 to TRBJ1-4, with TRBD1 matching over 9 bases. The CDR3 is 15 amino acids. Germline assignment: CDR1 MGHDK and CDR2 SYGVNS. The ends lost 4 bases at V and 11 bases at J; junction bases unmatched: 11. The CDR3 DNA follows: TGTGCCAGCAGTGCCCGGGACAGGGACTTGACCAAACTGTTTTTT. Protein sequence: CASSARDRDLTKLFF.

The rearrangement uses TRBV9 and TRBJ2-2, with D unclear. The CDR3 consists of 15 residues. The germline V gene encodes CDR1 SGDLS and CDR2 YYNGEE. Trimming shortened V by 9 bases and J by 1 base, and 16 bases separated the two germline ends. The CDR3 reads CATNLGPMNTGELFF. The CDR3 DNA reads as TGTGCCACTAACCTAGGACCTATGAACACCGGGGAGCTGTTTTTT.

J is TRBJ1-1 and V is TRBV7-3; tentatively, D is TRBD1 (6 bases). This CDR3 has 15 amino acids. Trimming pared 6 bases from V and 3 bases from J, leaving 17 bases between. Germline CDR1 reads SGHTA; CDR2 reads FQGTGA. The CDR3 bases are TGTGCCAGCAGGCAAGGGGGGGGTGGGGACACTGAAGCTTTCTTT. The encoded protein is CASRQGGGGDTEAFF.

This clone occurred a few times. CDR3 protein: CASSVDGGAGTEAFF. For the CDR3, the DNA is TGTGCCAGCAGCGTAGACGGGGGCGCGGGCACTGAAGCTTTCTTT. The chain joins TRBV9 to TRBJ1-1; D is possibly TRBD1 (6 bases). V was clipped by 0 bases and J by 4 bases, with 13 bases between them. The germline gives CDR1 SGDLS, CDR2 YYNGEE. The CDR3 is made up of 15 amino acids.

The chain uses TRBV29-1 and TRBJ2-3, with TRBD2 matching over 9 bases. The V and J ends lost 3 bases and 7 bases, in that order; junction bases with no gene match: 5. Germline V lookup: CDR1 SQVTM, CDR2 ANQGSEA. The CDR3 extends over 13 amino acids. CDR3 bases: TGCAGCGTTGACCCGCTAGCGGGGCATACGCAGTATTTT. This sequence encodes CSVDPLAGHTQYF.

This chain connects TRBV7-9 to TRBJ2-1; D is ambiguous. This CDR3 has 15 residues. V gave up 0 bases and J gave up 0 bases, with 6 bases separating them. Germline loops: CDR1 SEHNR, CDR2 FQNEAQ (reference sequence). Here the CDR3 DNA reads TGTGCCAGCAGCTTAGCCATCAGCTCCTACAATGAGCAGTTCTTC. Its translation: CASSLAISSYNEQFF.

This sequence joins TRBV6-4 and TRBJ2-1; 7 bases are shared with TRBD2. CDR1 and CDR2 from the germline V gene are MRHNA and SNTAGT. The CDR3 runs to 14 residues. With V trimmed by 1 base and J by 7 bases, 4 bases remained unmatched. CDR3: CASSDFVGGNEQFF. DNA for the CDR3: TGTGCCAGCAGTGACTTCGTCGGGGGGAATGAGCAGTTCTTC.

CDR3: CASSLRGQGGYTF. The CDR3 nucleotides read TGTGCCAGCAGTTTACGGGGACAGGGTGGCTACACCTTC. J is TRBJ1-2 and V is TRBV27, with 9 positions matching TRBD1. V was pared by 2 bases and J by 7 bases, with 2 bases of the junction left unmatched. This CDR3 spans 13 amino acids. Germline CDR1 reads MNHEY; CDR2 reads SMNVEV (reference sequence).

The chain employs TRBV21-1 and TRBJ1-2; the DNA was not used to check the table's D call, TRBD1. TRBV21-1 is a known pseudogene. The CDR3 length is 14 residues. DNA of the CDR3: TGTGCCAGCAGCCCCCCAGGGGGAGGTCATGGCTACACCTTC. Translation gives CASSPPGGGHGYTF.

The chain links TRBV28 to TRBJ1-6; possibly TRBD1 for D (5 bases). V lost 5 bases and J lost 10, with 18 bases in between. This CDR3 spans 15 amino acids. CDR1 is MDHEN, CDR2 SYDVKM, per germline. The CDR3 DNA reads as TGTGCCAGCAGTCCCCAGGCAGGGCTAATCTCACCCCTCCACTTT. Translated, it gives CASSPQAGLISPLHF. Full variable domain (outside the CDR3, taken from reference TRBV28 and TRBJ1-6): DVKVTQSSRYLVKRTGEKVFLECVQDMDHENMFWYRQDPGLGLRLIYFSYDVKMKEKGDIPEGYSVSREKKERFSLILESASTNQTSMYLCASSPQAGLISPLHFGNGTRLTVT.

The CDR3 is CASQTTGGEEKLFF. The CDR3 DNA is TGTGCCAGTCAAACGACAGGGGGCGAGGAAAAACTGTTTTTT. The gene calls are TRBV28 and TRBJ1-4; 10 nucleotides match TRBD1. Looked up from germline, CDR1 is MDHEN and CDR2 is SYDVKM. The CDR3 runs to 14 residues. The V segment lost 9 bases and the J segment 8 bases; nucleotides outside the gene matches: 9.

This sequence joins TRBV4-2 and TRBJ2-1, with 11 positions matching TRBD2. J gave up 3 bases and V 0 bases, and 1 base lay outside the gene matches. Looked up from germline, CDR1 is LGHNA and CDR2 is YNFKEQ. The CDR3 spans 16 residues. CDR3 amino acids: CASSQDGLAGYNEQFF. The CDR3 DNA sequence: TGTGCCAGCAGCCAAGACGGACTAGCGGGCTACAATGAGCAGTTCTTC.

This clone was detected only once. The CDR3 DNA sequence: TGTGCCAGTAGTATAAGGGCGGGAGGGCCGGATACGCAGTATTTT. Its translation is CASSIRAGGPDTQYF. This chain links TRBV19 with TRBJ2-3; 9 nucleotides agree with TRBD2. CDR3 length: 15 amino acids. The trim removed 2 bases at V and 6 bases at J, leaving 6 bases unmatched. CDR1 and CDR2 (germline): LNHDA, SQIVND (reference sequence).

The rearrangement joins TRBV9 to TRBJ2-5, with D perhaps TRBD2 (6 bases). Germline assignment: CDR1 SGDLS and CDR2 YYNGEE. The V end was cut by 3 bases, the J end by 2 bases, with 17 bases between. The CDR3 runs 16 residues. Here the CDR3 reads CASSGGLGGGQETQYF. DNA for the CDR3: TGTGCCAGCAGCGGAGGTCTCGGGGGAGGTCAAGAGACCCAGTACTTC.

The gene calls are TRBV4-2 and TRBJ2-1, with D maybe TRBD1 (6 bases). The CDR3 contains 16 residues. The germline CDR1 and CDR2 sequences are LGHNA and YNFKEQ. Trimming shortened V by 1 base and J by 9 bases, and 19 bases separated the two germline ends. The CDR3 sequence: CASSQGEAGPRGEQFF. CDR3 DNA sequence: TGTGCCAGCAGCCAAGGGGAAGCAGGGCCCAGGGGTGAGCAGTTCTTC.

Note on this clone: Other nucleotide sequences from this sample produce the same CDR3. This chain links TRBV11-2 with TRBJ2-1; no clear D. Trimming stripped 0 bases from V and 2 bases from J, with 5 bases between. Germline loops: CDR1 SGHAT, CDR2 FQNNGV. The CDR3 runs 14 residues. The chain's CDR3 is CASSLERAYNEQFF. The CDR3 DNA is TGTGCCAGCAGCTTAGAGAGAGCCTACAATGAGCAGTTCTTC.

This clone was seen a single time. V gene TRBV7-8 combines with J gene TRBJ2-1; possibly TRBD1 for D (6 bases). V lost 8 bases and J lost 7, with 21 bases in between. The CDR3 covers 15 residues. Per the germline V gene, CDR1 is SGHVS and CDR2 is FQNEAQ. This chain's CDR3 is CASGPQWQGKNEQFF. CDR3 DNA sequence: TGTGCCAGCGGCCCACAGTGGCAGGGGAAGAATGAGCAGTTCTTC.

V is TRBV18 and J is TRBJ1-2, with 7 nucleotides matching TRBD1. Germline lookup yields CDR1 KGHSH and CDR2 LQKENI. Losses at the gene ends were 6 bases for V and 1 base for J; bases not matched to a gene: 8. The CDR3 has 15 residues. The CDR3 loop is CASSATGASNYGYTF. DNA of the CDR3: TGTGCCAGCTCCGCTACAGGGGCGAGTAACTATGGCTACACCTTC.

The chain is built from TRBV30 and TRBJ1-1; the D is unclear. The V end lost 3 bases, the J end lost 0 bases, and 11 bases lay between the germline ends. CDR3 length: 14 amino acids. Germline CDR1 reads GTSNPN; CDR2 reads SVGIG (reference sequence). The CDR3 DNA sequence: TGTGCCTGGAGGGGCAGGAGGGTGAACACTGAAGCTTTCTTT. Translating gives CAWRGRRVNTEAFF. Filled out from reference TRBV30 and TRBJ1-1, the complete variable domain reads SQTIHQWPATLVQPVGSPLSLECTVEGTSNPNLYWYRQAAGRGLQLLFYSVGIGQISSEVPQNLSASRPQDRQFILSSKKLLLSDSGFYLCAWRGRRVNTEAFFGQGTRLTVV.

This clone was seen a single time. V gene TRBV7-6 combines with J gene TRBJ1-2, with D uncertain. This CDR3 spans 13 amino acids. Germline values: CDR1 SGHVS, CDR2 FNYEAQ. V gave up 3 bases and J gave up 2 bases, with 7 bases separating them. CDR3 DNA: TGTGCCAGCAGCTTCCTCGGAAACTATGGCTACACCTTC. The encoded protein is CASSFLGNYGYTF.

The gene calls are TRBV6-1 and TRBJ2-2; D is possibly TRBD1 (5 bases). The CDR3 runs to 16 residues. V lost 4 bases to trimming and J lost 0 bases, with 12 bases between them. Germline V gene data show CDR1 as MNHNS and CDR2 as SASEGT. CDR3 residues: CASSAPRTSNTGELFF. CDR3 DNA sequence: TGTGCCAGCAGTGCCCCCCGGACATCGAACACCGGGGAGCTGTTTTTT.

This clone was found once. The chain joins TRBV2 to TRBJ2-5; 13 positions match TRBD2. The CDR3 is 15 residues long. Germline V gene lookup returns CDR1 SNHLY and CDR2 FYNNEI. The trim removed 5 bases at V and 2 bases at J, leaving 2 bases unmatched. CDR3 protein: CASSQTSGRQETQYF. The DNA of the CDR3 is TGTGCCAGCAGTCAGACTAGCGGGAGGCAAGAGACCCAGTACTTC.

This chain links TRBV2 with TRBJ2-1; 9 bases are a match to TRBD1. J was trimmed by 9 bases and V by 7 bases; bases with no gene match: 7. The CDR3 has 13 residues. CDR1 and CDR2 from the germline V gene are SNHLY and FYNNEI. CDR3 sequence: CASNGQGWGEQFF. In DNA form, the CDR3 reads TGTGCCAGCAACGGACAGGGGTGGGGTGAGCAGTTCTTC.

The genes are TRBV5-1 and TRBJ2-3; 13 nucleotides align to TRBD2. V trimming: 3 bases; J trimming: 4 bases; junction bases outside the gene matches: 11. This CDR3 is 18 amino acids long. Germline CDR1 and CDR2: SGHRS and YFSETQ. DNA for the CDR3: TGCGCCAGCAGCTGGAGGGTACTAGCGGGAGGGCTCTCAGATACGCAGTATTTT. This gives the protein CASSWRVLAGGLSDTQYF. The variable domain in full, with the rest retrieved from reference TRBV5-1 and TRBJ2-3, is KAGVTQTPRYLIKTRGQQVTLSCSPISGHRSVSWYQQTPGQGLQFLFEYFSETQRNKGNFPGRFSGRQFSNSRSEMNVSTLELGDSALYLCASSWRVLAGGLSDTQYFGPGTRLTVL.

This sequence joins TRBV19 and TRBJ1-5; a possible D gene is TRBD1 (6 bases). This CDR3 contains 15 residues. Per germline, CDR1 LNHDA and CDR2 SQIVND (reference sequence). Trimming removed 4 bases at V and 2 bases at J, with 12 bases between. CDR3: CASSTRDIRNQPQHF. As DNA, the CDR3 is TGTGCCAGTAGTACAAGGGACATCCGCAATCAGCCCCAGCATTTT.

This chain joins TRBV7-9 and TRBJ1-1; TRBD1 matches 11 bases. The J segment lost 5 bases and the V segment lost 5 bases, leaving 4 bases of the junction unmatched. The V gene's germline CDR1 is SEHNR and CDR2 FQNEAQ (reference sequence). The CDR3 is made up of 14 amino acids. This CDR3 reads CASSRGQGVTEAFF. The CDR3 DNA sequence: TGTGCCAGCAGCCGGGGACAGGGGGTAACTGAAGCTTTCTTT.

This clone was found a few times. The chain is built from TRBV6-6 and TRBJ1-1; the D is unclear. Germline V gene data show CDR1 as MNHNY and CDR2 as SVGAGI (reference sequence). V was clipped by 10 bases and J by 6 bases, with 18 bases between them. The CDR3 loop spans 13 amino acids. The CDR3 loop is CATALSVRAEAFF. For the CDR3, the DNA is TGTGCCACCGCCTTAAGTGTGAGGGCTGAAGCTTTCTTT.

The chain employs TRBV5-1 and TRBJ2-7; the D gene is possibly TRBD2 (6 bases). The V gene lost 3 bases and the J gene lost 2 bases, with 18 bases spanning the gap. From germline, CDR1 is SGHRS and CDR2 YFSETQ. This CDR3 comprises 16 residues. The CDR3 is CASSSEGVSTTYEQYF. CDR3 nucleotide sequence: TGCGCCAGCAGCTCGGAGGGAGTATCGACTACCTACGAGCAGTACTTC. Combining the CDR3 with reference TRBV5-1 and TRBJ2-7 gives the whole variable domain KAGVTQTPRYLIKTRGQQVTLSCSPISGHRSVSWYQQTPGQGLQFLFEYFSETQRNKGNFPGRFSGRQFSNSRSEMNVSTLELGDSALYLCASSSEGVSTTYEQYFGPGTRLTVT.

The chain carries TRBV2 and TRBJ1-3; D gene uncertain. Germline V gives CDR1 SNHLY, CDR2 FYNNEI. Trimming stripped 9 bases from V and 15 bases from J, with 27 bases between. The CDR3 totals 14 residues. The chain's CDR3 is CASIRSRGISPGYF. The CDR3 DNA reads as TGTGCCAGTATCCGTTCCCGTGGCATTTCCCCGGGATATTTT.